Listed below are T cell receptor beta chains from one sample, sequenced in a study of cytomegalovirus exposure and HLA in healthy donors. Here immunoSEQ multiplex PCR was the method, and the copy in TCRdb shows in-frame clones only, minus some. The sample lists about 160,000 clones; around nine tenths were seen once. The sample was PBMCs. These receptor sequences come from a man aged 18 to 30 in good health and CMV-seropositive. Both conserved end residues are part of each CDR3. The order of the fields is D gene, J gene, clone size, V gene, CDR3 protein, CDR3 DNA. A D gene is named only where the DNA matches it firmly. Expanded clones are given a class, and other clones once, few, many or no size at all.

D gene: -
J gene: TRBJ1-2
clone size: -
V gene: TRBV27
CDR3 protein: CASSSYFRRSNYGYTF
CDR3 DNA: TGTGCCAGCAGTTCCTATTTTCGCCGGTCTAACTATGGCTACACCTTC

D gene: -
J gene: TRBJ2-3
clone size: few
V gene: TRBV11-3
CDR3 protein: CASSLDLALTDADTQYF
CDR3 DNA: TGTGCCAGCAGCTTAGATCTAGCCCTAACCGACGCAGATACGCAGTATTTT

D gene: TRBD2
J gene: TRBJ2-1
clone size: -
V gene: TRBV11-2
CDR3 protein: CASSPRGLAGVVQFF
CDR3 DNA: TGTGCCAGCAGCCCCCGGGGACTAGCGGGAGTAGTGCAGTTCTTC

D gene: -
J gene: TRBJ2-2
clone size: -
V gene: TRBV7-8
CDR3 protein: CASSLLGPRTGELFF
CDR3 DNA: TGTGCCAGCAGCTTATTGGGCCCCAGAACCGGGGAGCTGTTTTTT

D gene: -
J gene: TRBJ2-7
clone size: -
V gene: TRBV6-1
CDR3 protein: CASSWGQGLYEQYF
CDR3 DNA: TGTGCCAGCAGCTGGGGGCAGGGCCTCTACGAGCAGTACTTC

D gene: TRBD1
J gene: TRBJ2-7
clone size: -
V gene: TRBV6-5
CDR3 protein: CASSYSEGQGPYEQYF
CDR3 DNA: TGTGCCAGCAGTTACTCGGAGGGACAGGGGCCCTACGAGCAGTACTTC

D gene: -
J gene: TRBJ2-7
clone size: -
V gene: TRBV14
CDR3 protein: CASSQPGTGAYEQYF
CDR3 DNA: TGTGCCAGCAGCCAACCAGGGACGGGAGCCTACGAGCAGTACTTC

D gene: TRBD1
J gene: TRBJ2-7
clone size: few
V gene: TRBV13
CDR3 protein: CASSGGTGRYEQYF
CDR3 DNA: TGTGCCAGCAGCGGAGGGACAGGGAGATACGAGCAGTACTTC

D gene: -
J gene: TRBJ2-1
clone size: -
V gene: TRBV6-1
CDR3 protein: CASLAGRGEQFF
CDR3 DNA: TGTGCCAGCTTGGCCGGCCGGGGTGAGCAGTTCTTC

D gene: -
J gene: TRBJ1-3
clone size: few
V gene: TRBV18
CDR3 protein: CASSQTGRIGGNTIYF
CDR3 DNA: TGTGCCAGCTCACAAACAGGTAGGATCGGAGGAAACACCATATATTTT

D gene: -
J gene: TRBJ2-5
clone size: -
V gene: TRBV27
CDR3 protein: CASSFKGETQYF
CDR3 DNA: TGTGCCAGCAGTTTCAAGGGGGAGACCCAGTACTTC

D gene: -
J gene: TRBJ2-1
clone size: -
V gene: TRBV15
CDR3 protein: CATSSETRVEQFF
CDR3 DNA: TGTGCCACCAGCAGTGAGACTAGGGTTGAGCAGTTCTTC

D gene: TRBD1
J gene: TRBJ2-3
clone size: -
V gene: TRBV5-1
CDR3 protein: CASSLGGTGTDTQYF
CDR3 DNA: TGCGCCAGCAGCTTGGGGGGGACAGGCACAGATACGCAGTATTTT

D gene: TRBD2
J gene: TRBJ2-1
clone size: -
V gene: TRBV10-3
CDR3 protein: CATVGGGNEQFF
CDR3 DNA: TGTGCCACGGTGGGCGGGGGCAATGAGCAGTTCTTC

D gene: -
J gene: TRBJ2-7
clone size: -
V gene: TRBV6-5
CDR3 protein: CASSQGWDSYEQYF
CDR3 DNA: TGTGCCAGCAGTCAGGGTTGGGACTCCTACGAGCAGTACTTC

D gene: -
J gene: TRBJ2-1
clone size: -
V gene: TRBV6-5
CDR3 protein: CASFTPEDSYNEQFF
CDR3 DNA: TGTGCCAGCTTTACCCCGGAGGACTCCTACAATGAGCAGTTCTTC

D gene: TRBD1
J gene: TRBJ1-4
clone size: -
V gene: TRBV27
CDR3 protein: CASSPGQGIGKLFF
CDR3 DNA: TGTGCCAGCAGTCCCGGACAGGGGATCGGAAAACTGTTTTTT

D gene: -
J gene: TRBJ2-7
clone size: -
V gene: TRBV30
CDR3 protein: CAWSVAYEQYF
CDR3 DNA: TGTGCCTGGTCAGTGGCCTACGAGCAGTACTTC

D gene: -
J gene: TRBJ2-5
clone size: -
V gene: TRBV27
CDR3 protein: CASSLTPTRPQETQYF
CDR3 DNA: TGTGCCAGCAGCTTAACCCCCACTAGACCCCAAGAGACCCAGTACTTC

D gene: TRBD2
J gene: TRBJ2-1
clone size: -
V gene: TRBV15
CDR3 protein: CATSRDLAGTSGRSPYNEQFF
CDR3 DNA: TGTGCCACCAGCAGAGATTTGGCCGGGACTAGCGGGAGATCCCCTTACAATGAGCAGTTCTTC

D gene: -
J gene: TRBJ2-7
clone size: -
V gene: TRBV28
CDR3 protein: CASSLSGRGEQYF
CDR3 DNA: TGTGCCAGCAGTTTATCCGGCAGGGGCGAGCAGTACTTC

D gene: -
J gene: TRBJ2-3
clone size: -
V gene: TRBV9
CDR3 protein: CASSVVTDTQYF
CDR3 DNA: TGTGCCAGCAGCGTAGTAACAGATACGCAGTATTTT

D gene: TRBD1
J gene: TRBJ2-2
clone size: few
V gene: TRBV5-4
CDR3 protein: CASSQRQGKGELFF
CDR3 DNA: TGTGCCAGCAGCCAAAGACAGGGAAAGGGAGAGCTGTTTTTT

D gene: -
J gene: TRBJ2-2
clone size: few
V gene: TRBV27
CDR3 protein: CASTGMAGELFF
CDR3 DNA: TGTGCCAGCACCGGGATGGCCGGGGAGCTGTTTTTT

D gene: TRBD2
J gene: TRBJ2-1
clone size: once
V gene: TRBV11-1
CDR3 protein: CASSARRDYLIEQFF
CDR3 DNA: TGTGCCAGCAGCGCGAGACGGGACTACCTCATTGAGCAGTTCTTC

D gene: -
J gene: TRBJ1-2
clone size: -
V gene: TRBV16
CDR3 protein: CASSQLGGRGYTF
CDR3 DNA: TGTGCCAGCAGCCAACTGGGGGGTCGTGGCTACACCTTC

D gene: TRBD1
J gene: TRBJ2-7
clone size: once
V gene: TRBV27
CDR3 protein: CASSPDRGLNEQYF
CDR3 DNA: TGTGCCAGCAGCCCAGACAGGGGGCTAAACGAGCAGTACTTC

D gene: TRBD1
J gene: TRBJ2-1
clone size: -
V gene: TRBV5-1
CDR3 protein: CASSIGTGQYNEQFF
CDR3 DNA: TGCGCCAGCAGCATCGGGACAGGTCAATACAATGAGCAGTTCTTC

D gene: TRBD2
J gene: TRBJ2-7
clone size: -
V gene: TRBV28
CDR3 protein: CASSLTGLSINYEQYF
CDR3 DNA: TGTGCCAGCAGTTTGACGGGACTAAGTATCAACTACGAGCAGTACTTC

D gene: -
J gene: TRBJ2-2
clone size: -
V gene: TRBV6-1
CDR3 protein: CASSELPGVVTGELFF
CDR3 DNA: TGTGCCAGCAGTGAATTACCGGGAGTGGTCACCGGGGAGCTGTTTTTT

D gene: -
J gene: TRBJ1-1
clone size: -
V gene: TRBV5-5
CDR3 protein: CASSLFEDTEAFF
CDR3 DNA: TGTGCCAGCAGCTTATTCGAGGACACTGAAGCTTTCTTT

D gene: -
J gene: TRBJ1-1
clone size: -
V gene: TRBV6-5
CDR3 protein: CASTQRGNTEAFF
CDR3 DNA: TGTGCCAGCACCCAAAGGGGGAACACTGAAGCTTTCTTT

D gene: TRBD2
J gene: TRBJ2-3
clone size: -
V gene: TRBV5-1
CDR3 protein: CASSSGLAGRDTQYF
CDR3 DNA: TGCGCCAGCAGCTCAGGACTAGCGGGGCGGGATACGCAGTATTTT

D gene: -
J gene: TRBJ2-1
clone size: -
V gene: TRBV9
CDR3 protein: CASSPLPYNEQFF
CDR3 DNA: TGTGCCAGCAGCCCACTCCCCTACAATGAGCAGTTCTTC

D gene: -
J gene: TRBJ2-2
clone size: once
V gene: TRBV29-1
CDR3 protein: CSVVEGVANTGELFF
CDR3 DNA: TGCAGCGTTGTTGAAGGGGTCGCGAACACCGGGGAGCTGTTTTTT

D gene: -
J gene: TRBJ2-6
clone size: -
V gene: TRBV19
CDR3 protein: CASSSSGANVLTF
CDR3 DNA: TGTGCCAGTTCTAGTTCCGGGGCCAACGTCCTGACTTTC

D gene: -
J gene: TRBJ2-7
clone size: -
V gene: TRBV5-4
CDR3 protein: CASSSDSEQYF
CDR3 DNA: TGTGCCAGCAGCTCCGACAGCGAGCAGTACTTC

D gene: TRBD1
J gene: TRBJ2-4
clone size: once
V gene: TRBV19
CDR3 protein: CASSPGTGGRFGIQYF
CDR3 DNA: TGTGCCAGCTCTCCAGGGACAGGGGGACGTTTCGGCATTCAGTACTTC

D gene: -
J gene: TRBJ2-1
clone size: -
V gene: TRBV7-6
CDR3 protein: CASSLEGGSHNEQFF
CDR3 DNA: TGTGCCAGCAGCTTAGAGGGGGGGTCCCACAATGAGCAGTTCTTC